The rows below give T cell receptor beta chains drawn from one sample of a study of CD8 T cells in Susac syndrome. In TCRdb, the immunoSEQ multiplex PCR reads were re-called with MiXCR into one record per CDR3 protein. The sample shows a few hundred thousand distinct CDR3 sequences, more than 80% of them seen only once. Sequencing input: CD8+ T cells from PBMCs. These receptors came from a human donor with multiple sclerosis. Each CDR3 is given with its conserved first and last residue. The order of the fields is clone size, J gene, D gene, V gene, CDR3 DNA, CDR3 protein. The D gene is left open where the match is weak. Part of the rows lack a size; the others show once, few, many or a class for expanded clones.

clone size: .; J gene: TRBJ2-5; D gene: .; V gene: TRBV5-8; CDR3 DNA: TGTGCCAGCAGCCAAGACACCCCATCGTCTTACTTC; CDR3 protein: CASSQDTPSSYF
clone size: .; J gene: TRBJ2-3; D gene: .; V gene: TRBV5-1; CDR3 DNA: TGCGCCAGCAGCTTACAGGAGGCCGCAGATACGCAGTATTTT; CDR3 protein: CASSLQEAADTQYF
clone size: .; J gene: TRBJ2-1; D gene: TRBD1; V gene: TRBV12-3/TRBV12-4; CDR3 DNA: TGTGCCAGCAGTTTAGTGGACAGGGCCGGTGAGCAGTTCTTC; CDR3 protein: CASSLVDRAGEQFF
clone size: .; J gene: TRBJ2-2; D gene: TRBD1; V gene: TRBV2; CDR3 DNA: TGTGCCAGCAGTGAAGGCACAGGGGGCTATACCGGGGAGCTGTTTTTT; CDR3 protein: CASSEGTGGYTGELFF
clone size: .; J gene: TRBJ2-1; D gene: .; V gene: TRBV11-2; CDR3 DNA: TGTGCCAGCAGCTTATTGGGGGGCGAATACAATGAGCAGTTCTTC; CDR3 protein: CASSLLGGEYNEQFF
clone size: once; J gene: TRBJ2-2; D gene: .; V gene: TRBV29-1; CDR3 DNA: TGCAGCGCAACTACACCGGGACATCACACCGGGGAGCTGTTTTTT; CDR3 protein: CSATTPGHHTGELFF
clone size: .; J gene: TRBJ2-7; D gene: .; V gene: TRBV10-3; CDR3 DNA: TGTGCCATCAGTGACGACAGTTACTACGAGCAGTACTTC; CDR3 protein: CAISDDSYYEQYF
clone size: .; J gene: TRBJ2-3; D gene: TRBD2; V gene: TRBV18; CDR3 DNA: TGTGCCAGCTCACCATACGGGACTACCTCTAGCACAGATACGCAGTATTTT; CDR3 protein: CASSPYGTTSSTDTQYF
clone size: .; J gene: TRBJ1-1; D gene: .; V gene: TRBV4-1; CDR3 DNA: TGCGCCAGCAGCCAAGAAGAGGCAGTTAACACTGAAGCTTTCTTT; CDR3 protein: CASSQEEAVNTEAFF
clone size: .; J gene: TRBJ2-5; D gene: .; V gene: TRBV7-9; CDR3 DNA: TGTGCCAGCAGGAAGGGGTCAGAGACCCAGTACTTC; CDR3 protein: CASRKGSETQYF
clone size: .; J gene: TRBJ1-1; D gene: .; V gene: TRBV6-5; CDR3 DNA: TGTGCCAGCAGTTACTCAGCCGGTTCTGAAGCTTTCTTT; CDR3 protein: CASSYSAGSEAFF
clone size: few; J gene: TRBJ1-5; D gene: .; V gene: TRBV6-1; CDR3 DNA: TGTGCCAGCAGTGACTGGGGTAGCAATCAGCCCCAGCATTTT; CDR3 protein: CASSDWGSNQPQHF
clone size: .; J gene: TRBJ2-7; D gene: .; V gene: TRBV5-1; CDR3 DNA: TGCGCCAGCAGCTTGGCCTTGGAGACAAGGTCCTACGAGCAGTACTTC; CDR3 protein: CASSLALETRSYEQYF
clone size: .; J gene: TRBJ2-7; D gene: .; V gene: TRBV4-1; CDR3 DNA: TGCGCCAGCAGCCGGGGCCTCCTCTACGAGCAGTACTTC; CDR3 protein: CASSRGLLYEQYF
clone size: .; J gene: TRBJ1-1; D gene: .; V gene: TRBV27; CDR3 DNA: TGTGCCAGCAGCGCTAACCGGGGCCTGAACACTGAAGCTTTCTTT; CDR3 protein: CASSANRGLNTEAFF
clone size: .; J gene: TRBJ2-1; D gene: .; V gene: TRBV19; CDR3 DNA: TGTGCCAGTAGTATAGGGGTCGATGAGCAGTTCTTC; CDR3 protein: CASSIGVDEQFF
clone size: .; J gene: TRBJ2-1; D gene: .; V gene: TRBV30; CDR3 DNA: TGTGCCTGGAGTGTACCATGGGGAGAGCAGTTCTTC; CDR3 protein: CAWSVPWGEQFF
clone size: .; J gene: TRBJ1-2; D gene: TRBD1; V gene: TRBV6-6; CDR3 DNA: TGTGCCAGCAGTCCCCCGGGACAGCTCAACTATGGCTACACCTTC; CDR3 protein: CASSPPGQLNYGYTF
clone size: .; J gene: TRBJ2-7; D gene: .; V gene: TRBV30; CDR3 DNA: TGTGCCTGGAGTGCAGGAACCTACGAGCAGTACTTC; CDR3 protein: CAWSAGTYEQYF
clone size: .; J gene: TRBJ2-7; D gene: .; V gene: TRBV4-1; CDR3 DNA: TGCGCCAGCAGCCACAGATGGGGACAACCCTACGAGCAGTACTTC; CDR3 protein: CASSHRWGQPYEQYF
clone size: .; J gene: TRBJ2-3; D gene: .; V gene: TRBV4-1; CDR3 DNA: TGCGCCAGCAGCCAAAGCTATCGGGACTCAGATACGCAGTATTTT; CDR3 protein: CASSQSYRDSDTQYF
clone size: .; J gene: TRBJ2-3; D gene: .; V gene: TRBV4-1; CDR3 DNA: TGCGCCAGCAGCTTCCGGGACGGCACAGATACGCAGTATTTT; CDR3 protein: CASSFRDGTDTQYF
clone size: .; J gene: TRBJ1-1; D gene: TRBD1; V gene: TRBV3-1; CDR3 DNA: TGTGCCAGCAGCCCCGGGACAGAGGTAATGAACACTGAAGCTTTCTTT; CDR3 protein: CASSPGTEVMNTEAFF
clone size: .; J gene: TRBJ2-2; D gene: .; V gene: TRBV7-6; CDR3 DNA: TGTGCCAGCAGCTTAGCCTTAGCGTTATCCGGGGAGCTGTTTTTT; CDR3 protein: CASSLALALSGELFF
clone size: once; J gene: TRBJ2-5; D gene: .; V gene: TRBV27; CDR3 DNA: TGTGCCAGCAGTCTAAGCCTCGACTTTTTCCAGGGGGAGACCCAGTACTTC; CDR3 protein: CASSLSLDFFQGETQYF
clone size: .; J gene: TRBJ2-3; D gene: TRBD2; V gene: TRBV27; CDR3 DNA: TGTGCCAGCAGTTCCGGACTAGCCCATGGGACAGATACGCAGTATTTT; CDR3 protein: CASSSGLAHGTDTQYF